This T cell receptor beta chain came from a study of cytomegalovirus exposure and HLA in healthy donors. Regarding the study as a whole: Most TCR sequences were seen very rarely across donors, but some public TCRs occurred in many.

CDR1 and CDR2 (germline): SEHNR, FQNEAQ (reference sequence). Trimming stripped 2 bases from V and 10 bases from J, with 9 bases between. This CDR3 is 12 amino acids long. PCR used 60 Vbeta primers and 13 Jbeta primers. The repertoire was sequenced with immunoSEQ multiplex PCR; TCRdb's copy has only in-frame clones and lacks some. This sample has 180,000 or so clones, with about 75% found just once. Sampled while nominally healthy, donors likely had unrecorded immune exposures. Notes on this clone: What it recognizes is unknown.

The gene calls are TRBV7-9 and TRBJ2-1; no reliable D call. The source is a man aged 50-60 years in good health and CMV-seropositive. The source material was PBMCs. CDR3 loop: CASSLTYSEQFF. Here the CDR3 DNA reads TGTGCCAGCAGCTTAACATACAGCGAGCAGTTCTTC.